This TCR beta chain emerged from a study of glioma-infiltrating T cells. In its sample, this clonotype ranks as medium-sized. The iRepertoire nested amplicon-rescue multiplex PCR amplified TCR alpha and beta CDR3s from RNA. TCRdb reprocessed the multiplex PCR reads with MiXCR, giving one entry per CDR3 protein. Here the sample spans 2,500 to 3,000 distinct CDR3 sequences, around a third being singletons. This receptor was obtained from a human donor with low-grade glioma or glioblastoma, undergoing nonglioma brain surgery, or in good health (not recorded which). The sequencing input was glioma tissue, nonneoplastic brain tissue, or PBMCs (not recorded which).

CDR3: CASKTGFEAFF. The DNA of the CDR3 is TGTGCCAGCAAAACTGGATTTGAAGCTTTCTTT. V is TRBV2 and J is TRBJ1-1, with unresolved D. Germline loops: CDR1 SNHLY, CDR2 FYNNEI. V was clipped by 7 bases and J by 7 bases, with 10 bases between them. The length of the CDR3 is 11 residues.